A selection of T cell receptor beta chains follows, all from one sample in a study of blood T cells in healthy people across ages. Each CDR3 protein is one row after TCRdb ran MiXCR on the 5' RACE reads. Of 1.4 million to 1.5 million distinct CDR3 sequences detected, 40% to 50% appear once; the ten largest clones hold under 8%. Sequenced input: blood. These receptors were obtained from a woman aged 18-30 years in good health. Both conserved end residues are part of each CDR3. Fields, in order: CDR3 DNA, CDR3 protein, J gene, V gene, D gene, clone size. D genes are given only for firm matches. Not all rows give a size; the values are once, few, many and, for expanded clones, a class.

CDR3nt: TGCGCCAGCCCCCGAAAGACAGGGAATCAGCCCCAGCATTTT
CDR3aa: CASPRKTGNQPQHF
j_gene: TRBJ1-5
v_gene: TRBV4-1
d_gene: TRBD1
abundance: NA

CDR3nt: TGTGCCAGCAGCGTAGAGGCGGGTTTCCAAGAGACCCAGTACTTC
CDR3aa: CASSVEAGFQETQYF
j_gene: TRBJ2-5
v_gene: TRBV9
d_gene: NA
abundance: NA

CDR3nt: TGTGCCAGCAGCGACCGGGACAGATCAACTAATGAAAAACTGTTTTTT
CDR3aa: CASSDRDRSTNEKLFF
j_gene: TRBJ1-4
v_gene: TRBV7-9
d_gene: TRBD1
abundance: NA

CDR3nt: TGTGCCAGCAGCGTGAGACAGGTAGCAGATACGCAGTATTTT
CDR3aa: CASSVRQVADTQYF
j_gene: TRBJ2-3
v_gene: TRBV9
d_gene: NA
abundance: NA

CDR3nt: TGTGCCACCGGGGGTAGTGAGCAGTTCTTC
CDR3aa: CATGGSEQFF
j_gene: TRBJ2-1
v_gene: TRBV6-5
d_gene: NA
abundance: NA

CDR3nt: TGCGCCAGCAGCCGGACACTGAACACTGAAGCTTTCTTT
CDR3aa: CASSRTLNTEAFF
j_gene: TRBJ1-1
v_gene: TRBV6-5
d_gene: NA
abundance: NA

CDR3nt: TGTGCCAGCAGGTTTTGGGTCTTCTACGACACGCCCAACTATGGCTACACCTTC
CDR3aa: CASRFWVFYDTPNYGYTF
j_gene: TRBJ1-2
v_gene: TRBV28
d_gene: NA
abundance: NA

CDR3nt: TGTGCCAGCAGTAACCGACAGGGCCTGAACACTGAAGCTTTCTTT
CDR3aa: CASSNRQGLNTEAFF
j_gene: TRBJ1-1
v_gene: TRBV6-5
d_gene: TRBD1
abundance: NA

CDR3nt: TGTGCCATTGACAGGGTTGGAGATACGCAGTATTTT
CDR3aa: CAIDRVGDTQYF
j_gene: TRBJ2-3
v_gene: TRBV27
d_gene: TRBD1
abundance: few

CDR3nt: TGTGCCAGCTCACCGGGTTCTGGTGACGTGCATTTT
CDR3aa: CASSPGSGDVHF
j_gene: TRBJ1-5
v_gene: TRBV18
d_gene: NA
abundance: many

CDR3nt: TGTGCCAGCAGCCGGGACACCCAAGATCGGGCCAAAAACATTCAGTACTTC
CDR3aa: CASSRDTQDRAKNIQYF
j_gene: TRBJ2-4
v_gene: TRBV6-1
d_gene: NA
abundance: few

CDR3nt: TGCAGTGCTAGAATCCTAGCGGCTCCGGTAGGCAATGAGCAGTTCTTC
CDR3aa: CSARILAAPVGNEQFF
j_gene: TRBJ2-1
v_gene: TRBV20-1
d_gene: TRBD2
abundance: NA

CDR3nt: TGTGCCATCGGGACTGACCAGTTCTCCTACAATGAGCAGTTCTTC
CDR3aa: CAIGTDQFSYNEQFF
j_gene: TRBJ2-1
v_gene: TRBV10-3
d_gene: NA
abundance: NA

CDR3nt: TGTGCCAGCAGCGCCCCCCAGGGGGAGGGCTACACCTTC
CDR3aa: CASSAPQGEGYTF
j_gene: TRBJ1-2
v_gene: TRBV7-2
d_gene: TRBD1
abundance: few

CDR3nt: TGTGCCAGCAGTTACTCGATGCTGGAACTAGCGGGAAGCACAGATACGCAGTATTTT
CDR3aa: CASSYSMLELAGSTDTQYF
j_gene: TRBJ2-3
v_gene: TRBV6-5
d_gene: TRBD2
abundance: NA

CDR3nt: TGTGCCAGCTCACCACCCAGAGACACGGTCGCGTACCAAGAGACCCAGTACTTC
CDR3aa: CASSPPRDTVAYQETQYF
j_gene: TRBJ2-5
v_gene: TRBV18
d_gene: NA
abundance: NA

CDR3nt: TGTGCCAGCCTAAGGGGAACAGATACGCAGTATTTT
CDR3aa: CASLRGTDTQYF
j_gene: TRBJ2-3
v_gene: TRBV28
d_gene: NA
abundance: NA

CDR3nt: TGTGCCAGCAGTTCCGGACAGGGCGTCATCGATAGCAATCAGCCCCAGCATTTT
CDR3aa: CASSSGQGVIDSNQPQHF
j_gene: TRBJ1-5
v_gene: TRBV28
d_gene: TRBD1
abundance: few

CDR3nt: TGTGCCAGCAGCTTGCGAGGGGGGGGTTCAGATACGCAGTATTTT
CDR3aa: CASSLRGGGSDTQYF
j_gene: TRBJ2-3
v_gene: TRBV9
d_gene: NA
abundance: few

CDR3nt: TGTGCCAGCAGCCCAGAGATACGCCAGGGAAGGTCTGGAAACACCATATATTTT
CDR3aa: CASSPEIRQGRSGNTIYF
j_gene: TRBJ1-3
v_gene: TRBV7-9
d_gene: NA
abundance: NA

CDR3nt: TGCAGTGCCGGGACTAGCGTTTTGGGGACCCAGTACTTC
CDR3aa: CSAGTSVLGTQYF
j_gene: TRBJ2-5
v_gene: TRBV20-1
d_gene: TRBD2
abundance: few

CDR3nt: TGCAGTGCTGCAGGGGGCGGTCAGCCCCAGCATTTT
CDR3aa: CSAAGGGQPQHF
j_gene: TRBJ1-5
v_gene: TRBV20-1
d_gene: TRBD1
abundance: few

CDR3nt: TGCAGCGTTGACGCTGGGACCTATGGCTACACCTTC
CDR3aa: CSVDAGTYGYTF
j_gene: TRBJ1-2
v_gene: TRBV29-1
d_gene: NA
abundance: NA

CDR3nt: TGTGCCAGCAGTTACTCTGGGGGGGCCCACTATGAAGCTTTCTTT
CDR3aa: CASSYSGGAHYEAFF
j_gene: TRBJ1-1
v_gene: TRBV6-5
d_gene: NA
abundance: NA

CDR3nt: TGCACCTCTGGACAGGGGGCATCTGGGGCCAACGTCCTGACTTTC
CDR3aa: CTSGQGASGANVLTF
j_gene: TRBJ2-6
v_gene: TRBV20-1
d_gene: TRBD1
abundance: few

CDR3nt: TGCAGCGTGCGAAAGTCCGGGACCTCCTACGAGCAGTACTTC
CDR3aa: CSVRKSGTSYEQYF
j_gene: TRBJ2-7
v_gene: TRBV29-1
d_gene: NA
abundance: NA

CDR3nt: TGTGCCTGGAGTCCCGACCGGACTAGCCAAAAGGATACGCAGTATTTT
CDR3aa: CAWSPDRTSQKDTQYF
j_gene: TRBJ2-3
v_gene: TRBV30
d_gene: TRBD2
abundance: NA

CDR3nt: TGTGCCATCAGTCAGGGACTAGCGGGAGATTCGGTCACCGGGGAGCTGTTTTTT
CDR3aa: CAISQGLAGDSVTGELFF
j_gene: TRBJ2-2
v_gene: TRBV10-3
d_gene: TRBD2
abundance: few

CDR3nt: TGTGCCAGCAACCAAGGTCGACCTCTTTTCGGCAATCAGCCCCAGCATTTT
CDR3aa: CASNQGRPLFGNQPQHF
j_gene: TRBJ1-5
v_gene: TRBV3-1
d_gene: NA
abundance: NA

CDR3nt: TGTGCCAGCAGCTTAGCCCAGGACAGGGTGCTCTACAATGAGCAGTTCTTC
CDR3aa: CASSLAQDRVLYNEQFF
j_gene: TRBJ2-1
v_gene: TRBV7-2
d_gene: TRBD1
abundance: few

CDR3nt: TGCGCCAGCAGCTTCACTAGCTCCTCCGGGGAGCTGTTTTTT
CDR3aa: CASSFTSSSGELFF
j_gene: TRBJ2-2
v_gene: TRBV5-1
d_gene: NA
abundance: NA

CDR3nt: TGTGCCACCAGCAGAGCCGGCCAGACCTCTGGAAACACCATATATTTT
CDR3aa: CATSRAGQTSGNTIYF
j_gene: TRBJ1-3
v_gene: TRBV15
d_gene: NA
abundance: few

CDR3nt: TGTGCCAGCTCCTCGGGGGGCAACGAGCAGTACTTC
CDR3aa: CASSSGGNEQYF
j_gene: TRBJ2-7
v_gene: TRBV7-2
d_gene: NA
abundance: many

CDR3nt: TGCAGTGCTAGAGGCTCGCTGGAGGGTGAGCAGTTCTTC
CDR3aa: CSARGSLEGEQFF
j_gene: TRBJ2-1
v_gene: TRBV20-1
d_gene: NA
abundance: few

CDR3nt: TGTGCCATCAGCCGCAGTGCTAGCACAGATACGCAGTATTTT
CDR3aa: CAISRSASTDTQYF
j_gene: TRBJ2-3
v_gene: TRBV10-3
d_gene: NA
abundance: few

CDR3nt: TGTGCCAGCAGTCAAGCCCTAGCGAACATTCAGTACTTC
CDR3aa: CASSQALANIQYF
j_gene: TRBJ2-4
v_gene: TRBV12-3/TRBV12-4
d_gene: NA
abundance: few

CDR3nt: TGTGCCACCCGGAGGGGCAATCAGCCCCAGCATTTT
CDR3aa: CATRRGNQPQHF
j_gene: TRBJ1-5
v_gene: TRBV24-1
d_gene: NA
abundance: NA

CDR3nt: TGTGCCAGCAGTGTCTGGGGGAACCCTTCACCCCTCCACTTT
CDR3aa: CASSVWGNPSPLHF
j_gene: TRBJ1-6
v_gene: TRBV27
d_gene: NA
abundance: NA

CDR3nt: TGTGCTCCGACAGGGGGCCGCCCCTCAGGCTACACCTTC
CDR3aa: CAPTGGRPSGYTF
j_gene: TRBJ1-2
v_gene: TRBV25-1
d_gene: TRBD1
abundance: few

CDR3nt: TGTGCCAGCAGCGTAGTAGGAGGAAACCCTAACTATGGCTACACCTTC
CDR3aa: CASSVVGGNPNYGYTF
j_gene: TRBJ1-2
v_gene: TRBV9
d_gene: NA
abundance: NA

CDR3nt: TGCAGTGCTACGAGCGAGGGACGGGGCACAGATACGCAGTATTTT
CDR3aa: CSATSEGRGTDTQYF
j_gene: TRBJ2-3
v_gene: TRBV20-1
d_gene: NA
abundance: many

CDR3nt: TGCGCCAGCAGCTATGGGGACAGATGGACCAAAAACATTCAGTACTTC
CDR3aa: CASSYGDRWTKNIQYF
j_gene: TRBJ2-4
v_gene: TRBV4-1
d_gene: TRBD1
abundance: few